This TCR beta chain was recorded in a study of cytomegalovirus exposure and HLA in healthy donors. Turning to the study itself: From HLA-typed donors, an early data release held approximately 85 million unique TCRs.

Notes on this clone: Its antigen is currently unknown.

Primers: 60 Vbeta forward and 13 Jbeta reverse. In the source study's methods: As a later analysis found, there were 70 million to 90 million unique TCR beta chains, of which approximately 10 million were shared. Sequencing was performed with immunoSEQ multiplex PCR; in TCRdb, only in-frame clones are kept and a portion is missing. From that table come the V and J calls and clone size; the DNA was used to work out D and trimming. This sample's table has some 130,000 clones. Broader study findings: In an earlier analysis, in 540 or so donors, most V segments appeared productive either ~90% or ~30% of the time.

The TCR comes from a woman between 40 and 55 years old in good health and CMV-seropositive. The specimen was PBMCs.

The CDR3 coding sequence is TGCGCCAGCAGCTCCTGGGACAGGAACACTGAAGCTTTCTTT. Its translation is CASSSWDRNTEAFF. The V and J genes are TRBV5-1 and TRBJ1-1; 7 bases line up with TRBD1. Germline V gene lookup returns CDR1 SGHRS and CDR2 YFSETQ. This CDR3 comprises 14 residues. The junction had 3 bases not matched to a gene; V was cut back by 3 bases and J by 1 base.